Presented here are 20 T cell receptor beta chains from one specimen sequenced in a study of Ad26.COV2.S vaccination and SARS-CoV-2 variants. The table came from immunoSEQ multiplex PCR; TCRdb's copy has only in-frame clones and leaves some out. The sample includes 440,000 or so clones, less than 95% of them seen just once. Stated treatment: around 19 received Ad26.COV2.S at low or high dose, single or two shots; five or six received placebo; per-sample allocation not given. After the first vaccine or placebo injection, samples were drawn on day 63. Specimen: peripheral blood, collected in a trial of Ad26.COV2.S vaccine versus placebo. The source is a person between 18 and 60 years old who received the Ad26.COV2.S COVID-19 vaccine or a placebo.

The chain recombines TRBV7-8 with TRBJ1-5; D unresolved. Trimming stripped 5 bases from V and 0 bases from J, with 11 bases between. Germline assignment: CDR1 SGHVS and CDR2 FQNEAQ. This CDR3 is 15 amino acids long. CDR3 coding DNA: TGTGCCAGCAGCCCCTGGGAGGATAGCAATCAGCCCCAGCATTTT. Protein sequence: CASSPWEDSNQPQHF.

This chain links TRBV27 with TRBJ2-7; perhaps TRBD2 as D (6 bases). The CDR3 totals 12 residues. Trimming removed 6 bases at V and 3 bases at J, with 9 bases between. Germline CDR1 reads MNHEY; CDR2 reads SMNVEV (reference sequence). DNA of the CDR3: TGTGCCAGCAGAGGACTACACTACGAGCAGTACTTC. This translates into CASRGLHYEQYF.

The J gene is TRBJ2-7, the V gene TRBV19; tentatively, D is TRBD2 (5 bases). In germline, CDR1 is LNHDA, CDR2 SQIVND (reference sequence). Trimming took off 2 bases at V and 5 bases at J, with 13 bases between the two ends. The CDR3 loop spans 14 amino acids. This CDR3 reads CASSISGSTNEQYF. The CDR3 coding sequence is TGTGCCAGTAGTATAAGTGGGAGTACCAACGAGCAGTACTTC.

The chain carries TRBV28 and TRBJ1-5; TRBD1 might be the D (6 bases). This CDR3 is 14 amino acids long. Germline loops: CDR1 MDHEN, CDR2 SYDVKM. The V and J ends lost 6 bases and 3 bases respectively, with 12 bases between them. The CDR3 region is CASRSDSNNQPQHF. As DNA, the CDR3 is TGTGCCAGCAGATCGGACAGCAACAATCAGCCCCAGCATTTT.

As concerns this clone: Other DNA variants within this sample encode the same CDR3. CDR3: CSVGLETQYF. The CDR3 DNA reads as TGCAGCGTTGGGCTCGAGACCCAGTACTTC. The V gene is TRBV29-1, the J gene TRBJ2-5; the D is unclear. The germline gives CDR1 SQVTM, CDR2 ANQGSEA. Trimming pared 4 bases from V and 5 bases from J, leaving 5 bases between. The CDR3 is 10 amino acids.

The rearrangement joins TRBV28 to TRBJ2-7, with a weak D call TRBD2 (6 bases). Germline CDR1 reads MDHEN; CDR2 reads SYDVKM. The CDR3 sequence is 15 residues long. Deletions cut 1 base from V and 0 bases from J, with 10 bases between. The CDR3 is CASSLLGGPSYEQYF. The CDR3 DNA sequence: TGTGCCAGCAGTTTATTGGGGGGACCCTCCTACGAGCAGTACTTC.

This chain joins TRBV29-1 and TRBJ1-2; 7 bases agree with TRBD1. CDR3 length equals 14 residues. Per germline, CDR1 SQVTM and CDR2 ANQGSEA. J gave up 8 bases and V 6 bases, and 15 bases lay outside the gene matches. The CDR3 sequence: CSVTLRQGLKGYTF. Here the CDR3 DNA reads TGCAGCGTCACCCTTAGACAGGGACTGAAGGGCTACACCTTC.

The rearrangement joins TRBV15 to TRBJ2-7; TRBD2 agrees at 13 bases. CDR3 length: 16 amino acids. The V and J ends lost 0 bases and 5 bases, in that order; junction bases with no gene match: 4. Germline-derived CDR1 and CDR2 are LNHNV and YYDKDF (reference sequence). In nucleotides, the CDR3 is TGTGCCACCAGCAGAGATCCGACTAGCGGGAGGAACGAGCAGTACTTC. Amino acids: CATSRDPTSGRNEQYF.

CDR3 nucleotide sequence: TGTGCCAGCAGCTTAAGGCTAGCGGGAGGTGGTTTCCGGACCGGGGAGCTGTTTTTT. Its protein is CASSLRLAGGGFRTGELFF. The chain employs TRBV7-2 and TRBJ2-2; TRBD2 agrees at 11 bases. The CDR3 loop spans 19 amino acids. CDR1 is SGHTA, CDR2 FQGNSA, per germline. V shed 2 bases and J 5 bases; nucleotides not matched to a gene: 13.

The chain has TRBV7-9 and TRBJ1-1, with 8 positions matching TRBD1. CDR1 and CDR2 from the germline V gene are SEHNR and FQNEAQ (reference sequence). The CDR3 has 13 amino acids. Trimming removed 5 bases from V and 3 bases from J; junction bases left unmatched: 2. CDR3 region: CASSMTGDTEAFF. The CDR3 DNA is TGTGCCAGCAGCATGACAGGGGACACTGAAGCTTTCTTT.

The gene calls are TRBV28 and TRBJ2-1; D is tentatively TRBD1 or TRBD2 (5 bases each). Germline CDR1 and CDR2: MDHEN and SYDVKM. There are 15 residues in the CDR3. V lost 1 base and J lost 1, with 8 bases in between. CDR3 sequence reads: CASSLLGPSYNEQFF. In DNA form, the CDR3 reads TGTGCCAGCAGTTTATTGGGACCATCCTACAATGAGCAGTTCTTC.

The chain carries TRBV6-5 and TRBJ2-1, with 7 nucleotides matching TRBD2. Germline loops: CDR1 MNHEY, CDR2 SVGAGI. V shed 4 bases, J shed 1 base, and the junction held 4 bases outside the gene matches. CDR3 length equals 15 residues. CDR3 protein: CASSSASGSYNEQFF. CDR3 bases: TGTGCCAGCAGTTCCGCTAGCGGTTCCTACAATGAGCAGTTCTTC.

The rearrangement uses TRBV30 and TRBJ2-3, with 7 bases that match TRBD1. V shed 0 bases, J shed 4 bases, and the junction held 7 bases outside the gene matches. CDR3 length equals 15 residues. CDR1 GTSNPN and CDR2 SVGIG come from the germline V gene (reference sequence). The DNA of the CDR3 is TGTGCCTGGAGTGTCACCGACAGGGCCGCAGATACGCAGTATTTT. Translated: CAWSVTDRAADTQYF.

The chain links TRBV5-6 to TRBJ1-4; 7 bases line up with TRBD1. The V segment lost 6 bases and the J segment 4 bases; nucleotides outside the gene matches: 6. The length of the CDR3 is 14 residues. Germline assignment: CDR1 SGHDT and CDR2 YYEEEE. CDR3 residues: CASNLGQRNEKLFF. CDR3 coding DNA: TGTGCCAGCAACCTGGGACAGCGTAATGAAAAACTGTTTTTT.

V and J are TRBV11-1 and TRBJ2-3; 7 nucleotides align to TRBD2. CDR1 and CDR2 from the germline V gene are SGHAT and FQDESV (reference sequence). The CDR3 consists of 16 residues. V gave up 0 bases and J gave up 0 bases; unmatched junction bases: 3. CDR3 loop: CASSLAGSGSTDTQYF. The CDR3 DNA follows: TGTGCCAGCAGCTTAGCGGGTAGCGGGAGCACAGATACGCAGTATTTT. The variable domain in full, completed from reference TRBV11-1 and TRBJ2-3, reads EAEVAQSPRYKITEKSQAVAFWCDPISGHATLYWYRQILGQGPELLVQFQDESVVDDSQLPKDRFSAERLKGVDSTLKIQPAELGDSAMYLCASSLAGSGSTDTQYFGPGTRLTVL.

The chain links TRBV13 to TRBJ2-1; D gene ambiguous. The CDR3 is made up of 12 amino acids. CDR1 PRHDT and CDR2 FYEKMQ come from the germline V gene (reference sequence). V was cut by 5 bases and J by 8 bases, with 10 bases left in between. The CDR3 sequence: CASSVFPHEQFF. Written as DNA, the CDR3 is TGTGCCAGCAGCGTATTCCCCCATGAGCAGTTCTTC.

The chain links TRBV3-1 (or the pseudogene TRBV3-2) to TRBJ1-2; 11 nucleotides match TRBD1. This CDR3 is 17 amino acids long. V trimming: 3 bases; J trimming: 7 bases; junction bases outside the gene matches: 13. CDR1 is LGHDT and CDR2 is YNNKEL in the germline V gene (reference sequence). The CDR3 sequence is CASSHFRHWTGGRGYTF. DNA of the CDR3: TGTGCCAGCAGCCACTTTAGACATTGGACAGGGGGCCGTGGCTACACCTTC.

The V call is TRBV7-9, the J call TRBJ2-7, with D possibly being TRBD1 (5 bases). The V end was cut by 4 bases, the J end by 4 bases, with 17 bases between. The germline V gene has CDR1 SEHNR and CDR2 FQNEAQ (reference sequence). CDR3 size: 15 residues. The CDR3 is CASSSGARNLYEQYF. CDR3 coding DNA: TGTGCCAGCAGCTCTGGGGCTAGGAATTTATACGAGCAGTACTTC.

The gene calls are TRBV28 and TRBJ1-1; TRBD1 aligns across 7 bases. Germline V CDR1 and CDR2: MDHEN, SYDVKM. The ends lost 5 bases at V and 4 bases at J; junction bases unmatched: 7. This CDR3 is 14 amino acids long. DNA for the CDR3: TGTGCCAGCAGTCTCCTAGACAGGGCCACTGAAGCTTTCTTT. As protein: CASSLLDRATEAFF.

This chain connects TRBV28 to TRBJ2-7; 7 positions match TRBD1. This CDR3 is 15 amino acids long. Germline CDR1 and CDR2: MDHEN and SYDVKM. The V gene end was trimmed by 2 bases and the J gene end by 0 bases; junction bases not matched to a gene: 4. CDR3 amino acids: CASSLPRQGSYEQYF. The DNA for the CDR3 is TGTGCCAGCAGTTTACCTAGACAGGGCTCCTACGAGCAGTACTTC.